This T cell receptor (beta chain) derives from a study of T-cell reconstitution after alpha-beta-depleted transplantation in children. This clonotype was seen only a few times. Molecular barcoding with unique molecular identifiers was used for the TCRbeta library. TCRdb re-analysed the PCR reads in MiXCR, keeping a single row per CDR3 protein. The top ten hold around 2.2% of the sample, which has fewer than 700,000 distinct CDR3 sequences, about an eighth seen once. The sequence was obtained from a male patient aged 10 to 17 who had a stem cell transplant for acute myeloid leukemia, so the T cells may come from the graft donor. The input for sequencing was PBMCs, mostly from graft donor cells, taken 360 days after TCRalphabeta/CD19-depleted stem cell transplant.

The CDR3 region is CASCQGAGDTQYF. CDR3 sequence (DNA): TGTGCCAGCTGCCAGGGGGCGGGAGATACGCAGTATTTT. This chain uses TRBV7-3 with TRBJ2-3; the match to TRBD1 covers 8 bases. J lost 5 bases, V lost 8 bases, and 6 bases had no gene match. The germline V gene has CDR1 SGHTA and CDR2 FQGTGA. The length of the CDR3 is 13 residues.